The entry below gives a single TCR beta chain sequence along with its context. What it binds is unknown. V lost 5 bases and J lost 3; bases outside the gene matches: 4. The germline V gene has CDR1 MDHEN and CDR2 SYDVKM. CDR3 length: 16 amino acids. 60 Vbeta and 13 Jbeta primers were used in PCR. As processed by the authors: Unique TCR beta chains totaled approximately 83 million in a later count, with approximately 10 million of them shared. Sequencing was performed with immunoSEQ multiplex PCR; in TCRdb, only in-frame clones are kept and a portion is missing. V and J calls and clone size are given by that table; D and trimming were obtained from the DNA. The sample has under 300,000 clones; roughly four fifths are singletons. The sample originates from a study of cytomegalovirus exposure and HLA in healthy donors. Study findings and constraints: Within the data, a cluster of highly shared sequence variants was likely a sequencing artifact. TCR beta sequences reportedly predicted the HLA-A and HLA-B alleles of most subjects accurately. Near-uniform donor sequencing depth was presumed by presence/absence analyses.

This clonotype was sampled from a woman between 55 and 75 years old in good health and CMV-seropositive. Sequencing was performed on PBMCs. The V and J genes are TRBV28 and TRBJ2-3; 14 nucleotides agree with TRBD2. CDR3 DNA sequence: TGTGCCAGCAGTACAAGACTAGCGGGAGGGACAGATACGCAGTATTTT. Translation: CASSTRLAGGTDTQYF.